This T cell receptor (beta chain) stems from a study of blood T cell repertoires in COVID-19. In the study overall: Samples came from the United States, Italy and Spain, spanning acute and convalescent COVID-19. T cells, B-cell-depleted T cells, or PBMCs supplied cDNA or gDNA.

The CDR3 has 15 amino acids. J was trimmed by 7 bases and V by 4 bases; bases with no gene match: 8. In germline, CDR1 is SGHRS, CDR2 YFSETQ. Authors' methods: Counts of nucleated cells, estimated from reference gene primer amplification, were obtained. Sequencing used immunoSEQ multiplex PCR; TCRdb keeps in-frame clones, though not all of them. The D gene and trimming were derived from the DNA, and the V and J assignments and clone size from that table. The repertoire consists of over 100,000 clones, with 80% to 85% occurring once and the leading ten covering 7% to 9%. The sequencing input was peripheral blood. The rearrangement links TRBV5-1 to TRBJ1-2, with TRBD1 identical over 12 bases. This receptor was identified in a man aged 70 or older with acute or convalescent COVID-19. CDR3 nucleotide sequence: TGCGCCAGCAGCCGCGGGACAGGGGGCGCTGGTGGCTACACCTTC. It yields the protein CASSRGTGGAGGYTF.